The 8 T cell receptor beta chains listed next were all sequenced from one sample in a study of beta chain features in type 1 diabetes (dated by TCRdb to 2017 to 2018). Findings and caveats that apply to the study as a whole: Type 1 diabetes patients showed a moderate but significant shortening of TCRB CDR3 length in all four CD4+ subsets.

The antigens these receptors bind are not known. The method behind the library was the immunoSEQ multiplex PCR assay. The entire isolated RNA was reverse transcribed using the High Capacity cDNA Reverse Transcription Kit, and thus expressed TCRB transcripts were sequenced. Sourced from immuneACCESS, this table was stored by TCRdb with only in-frame sequences that have V and J called. A share of the clones is absent; for the studies checked, an unresolved V gene accounts for under half, and the remainder has no known explanation. The sample table records 250,000 to 300,000 clones; roughly 24% of these occur just once. About 0.012% of the sample lies in the top ten. The sequenced sample was naive CD4+ T cells from blood. The cell subset or site label, as the study defines it: true naive CD4+ T cells. The receptors come from a young woman with type 1 diabetes.

The chain is built from TRBV19 and TRBJ2-2; 9 bases are shared with TRBD2. The CDR3 is 14 amino acids. Germline V lookup: CDR1 LNHDA, CDR2 SQIVND (reference sequence). V shed 9 bases, J shed 2 bases, and the junction held 4 bases outside the gene matches. DNA for the CDR3: TGTGCCAGCCGAGCGGGGGGAAACACCGGGGAGCTGTTTTTT. Amino acids: CASRAGGNTGELFF.

The chain recombines TRBV2 with TRBJ1-1, with D perhaps TRBD1 (6 bases). The V end lost 5 bases, the J end lost 3 bases, and 10 bases lay between the germline ends. The CDR3 runs to 13 residues. Germline loops: CDR1 SNHLY, CDR2 FYNNEI. CDR3 DNA: TGTGCCAGCAGTCAGGGGTTGGACACTGAAGCTTTCTTT. It translates to CASSQGLDTEAFF.

The V gene is TRBV7-9, the J gene TRBJ2-3, with D possibly matching TRBD1 (6 bases). The germline V gene has CDR1 SEHNR and CDR2 FQNEAQ (reference sequence). Trimming took 4 bases from V and 9 from J, leaving 23 bases between them. The CDR3 runs to 16 residues. CDR3 sequence: CASSSMQGLGPRTQYF. The DNA of the CDR3 is TGTGCCAGCAGCTCGATGCAGGGGCTAGGGCCGAGGACGCAGTATTTT.

This clone was seen a few times. The same CDR3 is also encoded by other DNA sequences in this sample. This chain connects TRBV9 to TRBJ2-2, with D uncertain. Germline CDR1 reads SGDLS; CDR2 reads YYNGEE. Trimming stripped 0 bases from V and 0 bases from J, with 9 bases between. The CDR3 has 16 residues. This CDR3 is CASSVGGGANTGELFF. The CDR3 coding sequence is TGTGCCAGCAGCGTAGGTGGCGGTGCGAACACCGGGGAGCTGTTTTTT.

In this sample, this clone turned up a few times. The J gene is TRBJ1-4, the V gene TRBV30, with 10 nucleotides matching TRBD1. The J segment lost 5 bases and the V segment lost 6 bases, leaving 3 bases of the junction unmatched. This CDR3 contains 13 residues. The germline gives CDR1 GTSNPN, CDR2 SVGIG (reference sequence). The CDR3 DNA sequence: TGTGCCTGCCGGGGACAGGGGAATGAAAAACTGTTTTTT. This codes for CACRGQGNEKLFF.

The chain couples TRBV27 to TRBJ2-2, with TRBD1 as a possible D gene (6 bases). V lost 5 bases, J lost 9 bases, and 19 bases lay in between. Looked up from germline, CDR1 is MNHEY and CDR2 is SMNVEV (reference sequence). This CDR3 region has 15 residues. This CDR3 is CASSTKPTGMRELFF. The CDR3, as DNA: TGTGCCAGCAGTACGAAGCCTACAGGGATGCGGGAGCTGTTTTTT.

This clone came up a few times. This rearrangement joins TRBV6-5 to TRBJ2-5; D is possibly TRBD2 (6 bases). CDR1 is MNHEY, CDR2 SVGAGI, per germline. V was clipped by 6 bases and J by 2 bases, with 13 bases between them. CDR3 length equals 14 residues. The CDR3 is CASSLQGGQETQYF. The CDR3 DNA sequence: TGTGCCAGCAGCCTCCAAGGAGGGCAAGAGACCCAGTACTTC.

This clone occurred a few times. CDR3: CSVEVVTSGRGLSYEQYF. Here the CDR3 DNA reads TGCAGCGTTGAAGTCGTTACTAGCGGGAGGGGGTTATCCTACGAGCAGTACTTC. V gene TRBV29-1 combines with J gene TRBJ2-7, with 13 bases matching TRBD2. Germline trimming cut 1 base from V and 1 base from J; bases unmatched to any gene: 10. Germline values: CDR1 SQVTM, CDR2 ANQGSEA. CDR3 length equals 18 residues.